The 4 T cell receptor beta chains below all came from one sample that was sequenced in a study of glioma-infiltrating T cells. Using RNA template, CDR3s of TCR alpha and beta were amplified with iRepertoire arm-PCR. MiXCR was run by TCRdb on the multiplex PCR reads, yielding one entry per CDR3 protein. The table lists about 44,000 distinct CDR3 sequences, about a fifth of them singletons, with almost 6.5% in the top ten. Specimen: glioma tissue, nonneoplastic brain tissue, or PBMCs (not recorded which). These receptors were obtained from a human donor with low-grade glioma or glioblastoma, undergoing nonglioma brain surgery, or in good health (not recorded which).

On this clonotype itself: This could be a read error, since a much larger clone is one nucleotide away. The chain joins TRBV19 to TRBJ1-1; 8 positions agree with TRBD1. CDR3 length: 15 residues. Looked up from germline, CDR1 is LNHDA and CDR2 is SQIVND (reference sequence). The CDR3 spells CASSTWDRLKTEAFF. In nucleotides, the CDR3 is TGTGCCAGTAGTACTTGGGACAGGCTGAAAACTGAAGCTTTCTTT.

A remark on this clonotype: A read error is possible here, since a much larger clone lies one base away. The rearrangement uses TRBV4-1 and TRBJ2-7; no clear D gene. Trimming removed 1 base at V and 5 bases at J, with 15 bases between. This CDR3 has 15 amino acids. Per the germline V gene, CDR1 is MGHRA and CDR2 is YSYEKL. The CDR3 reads CASSQGSTAVDEQYF. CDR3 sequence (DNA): TGCGCCAGCAGCCAAGGTTCGACCGCGGTGGACGAGCAGTACTTC.

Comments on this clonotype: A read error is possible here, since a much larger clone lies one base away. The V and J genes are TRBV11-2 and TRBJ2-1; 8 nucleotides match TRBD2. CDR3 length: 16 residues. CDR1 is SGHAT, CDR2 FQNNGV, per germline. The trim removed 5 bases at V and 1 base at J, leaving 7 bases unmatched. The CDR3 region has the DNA TGTGCCAGCAGCATGCTAGCGGGTGTATCCTACAATGAGCAGTTCTTC. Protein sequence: CASSMLAGVSYNEQFF.

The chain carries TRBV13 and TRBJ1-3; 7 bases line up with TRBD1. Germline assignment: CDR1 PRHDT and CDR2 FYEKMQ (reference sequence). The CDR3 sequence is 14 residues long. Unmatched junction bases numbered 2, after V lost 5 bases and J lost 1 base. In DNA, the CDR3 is TGTGCCAGCAGCGAGACAGGGTCTGGAAACACCATATATTTT. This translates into CASSETGSGNTIYF.